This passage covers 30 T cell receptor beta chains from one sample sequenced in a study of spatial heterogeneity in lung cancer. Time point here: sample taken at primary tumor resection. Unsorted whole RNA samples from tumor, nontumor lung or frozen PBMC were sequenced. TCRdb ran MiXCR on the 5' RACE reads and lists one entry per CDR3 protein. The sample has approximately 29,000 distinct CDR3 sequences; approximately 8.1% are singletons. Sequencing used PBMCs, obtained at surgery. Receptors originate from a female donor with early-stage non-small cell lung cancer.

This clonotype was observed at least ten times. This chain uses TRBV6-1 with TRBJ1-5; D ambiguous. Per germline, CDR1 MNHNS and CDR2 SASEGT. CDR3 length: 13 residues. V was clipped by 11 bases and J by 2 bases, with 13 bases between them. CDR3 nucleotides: TGTGCCGTCACCTCAGCGGGCAATCAGCCCCAGCATTTT. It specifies CAVTSAGNQPQHF.

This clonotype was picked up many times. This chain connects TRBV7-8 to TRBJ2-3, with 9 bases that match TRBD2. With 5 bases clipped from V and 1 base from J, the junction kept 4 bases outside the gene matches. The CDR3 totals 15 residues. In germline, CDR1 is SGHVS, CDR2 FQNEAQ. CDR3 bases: TGTGCCAGCAGCGGACGGACTAGCGGCACAGATACGCAGTATTTT. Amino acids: CASSGRTSGTDTQYF.

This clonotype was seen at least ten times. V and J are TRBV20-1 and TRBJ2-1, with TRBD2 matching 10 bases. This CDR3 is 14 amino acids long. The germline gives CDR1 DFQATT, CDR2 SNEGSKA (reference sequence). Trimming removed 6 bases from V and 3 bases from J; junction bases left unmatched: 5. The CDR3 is CSAAPSGSYNEQFF. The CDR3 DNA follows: TGCAGTGCCGCACCTAGCGGGAGCTACAATGAGCAGTTCTTC.

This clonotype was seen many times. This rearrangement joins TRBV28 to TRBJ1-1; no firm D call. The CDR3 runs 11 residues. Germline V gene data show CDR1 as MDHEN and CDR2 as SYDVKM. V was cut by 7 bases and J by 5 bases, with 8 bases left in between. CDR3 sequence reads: CASIHLTEAFF. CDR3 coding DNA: TGTGCCAGCATACACCTTACTGAAGCTTTCTTT.

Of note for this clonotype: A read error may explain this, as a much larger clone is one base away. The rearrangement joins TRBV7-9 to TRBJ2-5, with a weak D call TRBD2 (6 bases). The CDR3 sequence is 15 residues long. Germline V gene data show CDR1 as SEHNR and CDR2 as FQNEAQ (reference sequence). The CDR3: CVSSLGRDGEKTQYF. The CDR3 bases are TGTGTCAGCAGCTTAGGGCGGGACGGGGAAAAGACCCAGTACTTC.

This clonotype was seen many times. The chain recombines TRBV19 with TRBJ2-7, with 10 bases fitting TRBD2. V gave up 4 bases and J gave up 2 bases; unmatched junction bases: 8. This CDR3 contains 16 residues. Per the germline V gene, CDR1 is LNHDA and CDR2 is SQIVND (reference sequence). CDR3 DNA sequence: TGTGCCAGTAGTACAGCCGGGACTAGCGAGGCCTACGAGCAGTACTTC. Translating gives CASSTAGTSEAYEQYF.

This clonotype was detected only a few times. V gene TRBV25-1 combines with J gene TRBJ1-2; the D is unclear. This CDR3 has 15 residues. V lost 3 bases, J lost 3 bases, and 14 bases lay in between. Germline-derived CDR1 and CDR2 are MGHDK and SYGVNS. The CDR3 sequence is CASSENIPPHYGYTF. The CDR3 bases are TGTGCCAGCAGTGAGAACATCCCGCCGCACTATGGCTACACCTTC.

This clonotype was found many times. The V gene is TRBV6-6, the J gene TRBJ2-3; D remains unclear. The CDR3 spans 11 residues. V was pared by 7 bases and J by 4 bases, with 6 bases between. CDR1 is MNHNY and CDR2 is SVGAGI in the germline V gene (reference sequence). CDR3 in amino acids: CASTSSDTQYF. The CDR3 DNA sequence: TGTGCCAGCACCTCCTCAGATACGCAGTATTTT.

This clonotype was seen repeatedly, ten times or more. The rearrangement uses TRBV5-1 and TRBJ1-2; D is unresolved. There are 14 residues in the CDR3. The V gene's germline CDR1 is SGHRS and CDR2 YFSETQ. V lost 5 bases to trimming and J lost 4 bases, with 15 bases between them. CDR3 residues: CASSRTGDLYGYTF. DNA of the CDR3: TGCGCCAGCAGTAGGACGGGAGATCTCTATGGCTACACCTTC.

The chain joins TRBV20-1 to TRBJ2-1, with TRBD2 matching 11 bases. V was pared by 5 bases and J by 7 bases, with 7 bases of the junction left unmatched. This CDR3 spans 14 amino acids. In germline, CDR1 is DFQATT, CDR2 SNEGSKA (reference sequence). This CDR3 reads CSAFLAGGSNEQFF. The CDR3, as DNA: TGCAGTGCTTTTCTAGCGGGAGGCTCAAATGAGCAGTTCTTC.

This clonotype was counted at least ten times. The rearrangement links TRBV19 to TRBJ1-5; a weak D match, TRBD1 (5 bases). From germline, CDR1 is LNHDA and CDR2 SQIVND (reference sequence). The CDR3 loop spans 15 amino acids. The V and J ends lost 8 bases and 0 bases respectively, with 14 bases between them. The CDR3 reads CASRQSVYSNQPQHF. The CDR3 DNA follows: TGTGCCAGTCGACAGTCCGTTTATAGCAATCAGCCCCAGCATTTT. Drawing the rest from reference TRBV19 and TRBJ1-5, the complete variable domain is DGGITQSPKYLFRKEGQNVTLSCEQNLNHDAMYWYRQDPGQGLRLIYYSQIVNDFQKGDIAEGYSVSREKKESFPLTVTSAQKNPTAFYLCASRQSVYSNQPQHFGDGTRLSIL.

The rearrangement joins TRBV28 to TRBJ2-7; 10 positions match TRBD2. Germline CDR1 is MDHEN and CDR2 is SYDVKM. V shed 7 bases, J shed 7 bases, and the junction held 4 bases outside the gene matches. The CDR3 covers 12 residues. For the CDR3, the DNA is TGTGCCAGCAACATAGCGGGAGGTGAGCAGTACTTC. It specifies CASNIAGGEQYF. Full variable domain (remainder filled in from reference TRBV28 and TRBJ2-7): DVKVTQSSRYLVKRTGEKVFLECVQDMDHENMFWYRQDPGLGLRLIYFSYDVKMKEKGDIPEGYSVSREKKERFSLILESASTNQTSMYLCASNIAGGEQYFGPGTRLTVT.

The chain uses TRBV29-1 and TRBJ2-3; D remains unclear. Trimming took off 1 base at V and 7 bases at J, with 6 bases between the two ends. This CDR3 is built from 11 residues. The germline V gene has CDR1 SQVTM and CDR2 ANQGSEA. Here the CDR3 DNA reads TGCAGCGTTGAAGTCTTAAATACGCAGTATTTT. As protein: CSVEVLNTQYF.

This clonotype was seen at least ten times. CDR3 coding DNA: TGTGCCAGCAGTATAGGGGCCCAACGGGGAACCGGGGAGCTGTTTTTT. Protein: CASSIGAQRGTGELFF. The V and J genes are TRBV12-3 or TRBV12-4 and TRBJ2-2; TRBD1 or TRBD2 may be the D gene (5 bases each). The CDR3 sequence is 16 residues long. Trimming removed 5 bases from V and 5 bases from J, with 18 bases in between.

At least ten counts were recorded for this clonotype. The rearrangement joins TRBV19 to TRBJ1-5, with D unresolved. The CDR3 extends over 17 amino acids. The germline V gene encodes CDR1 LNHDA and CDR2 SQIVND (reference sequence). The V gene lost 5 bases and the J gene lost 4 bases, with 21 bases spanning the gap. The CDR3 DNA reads TGTGCCAGTAGTCCTAAAGGGTGGGCAGGTATTAATCAGCCCCAGCATTTT. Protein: CASSPKGWAGINQPQHF.

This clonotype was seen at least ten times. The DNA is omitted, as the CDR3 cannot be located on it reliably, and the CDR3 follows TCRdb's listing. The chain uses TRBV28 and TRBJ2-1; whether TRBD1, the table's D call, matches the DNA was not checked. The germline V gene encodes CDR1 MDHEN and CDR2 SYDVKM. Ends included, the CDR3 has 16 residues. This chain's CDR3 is CASSSSGAETYNEQFF.

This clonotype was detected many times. CDR3 DNA sequence: TGTGCCACCAGCAGAGATTTCGCCCAGGGCGATCAGCCCCAGCATTTT. Encoded protein: CATSRDFAQGDQPQHF. The rearrangement joins TRBV15 to TRBJ1-5, with D perhaps matching TRBD1 (5 bases). Germline loops: CDR1 LNHNV, CDR2 YYDKDF (reference sequence). The CDR3 is 16 amino acids. Trimming cost V 0 bases and J 5 bases, with 14 bases left between them.

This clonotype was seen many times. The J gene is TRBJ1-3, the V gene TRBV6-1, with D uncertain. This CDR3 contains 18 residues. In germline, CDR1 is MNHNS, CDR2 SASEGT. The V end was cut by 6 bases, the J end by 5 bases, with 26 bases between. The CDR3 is CASRASGLDTARRNTIYF. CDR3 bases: TGTGCCAGCAGGGCATCGGGTTTAGACACCGCTCGAAGAAACACCATATATTTT.

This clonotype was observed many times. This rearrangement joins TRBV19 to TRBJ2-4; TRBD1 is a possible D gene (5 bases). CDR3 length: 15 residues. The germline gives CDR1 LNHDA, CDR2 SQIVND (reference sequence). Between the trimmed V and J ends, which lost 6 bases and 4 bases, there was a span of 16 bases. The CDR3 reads CASSNGRVDKNIQYF. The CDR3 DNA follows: TGTGCCAGTAGCAACGGCAGGGTGGATAAAAACATTCAGTACTTC.

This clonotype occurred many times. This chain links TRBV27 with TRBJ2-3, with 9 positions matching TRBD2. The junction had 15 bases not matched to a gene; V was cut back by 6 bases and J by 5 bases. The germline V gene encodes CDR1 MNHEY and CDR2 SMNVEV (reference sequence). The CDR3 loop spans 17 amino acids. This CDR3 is CASRKNPSGNFKDTQYF. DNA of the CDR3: TGTGCCAGCAGAAAAAACCCTAGCGGGAATTTTAAAGATACGCAGTATTTT.

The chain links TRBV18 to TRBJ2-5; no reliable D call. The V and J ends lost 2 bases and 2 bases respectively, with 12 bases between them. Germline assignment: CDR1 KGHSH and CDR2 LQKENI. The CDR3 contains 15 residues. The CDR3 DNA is TGTGCCAGCTCACCAATCGTTAGTAAACAAGAGACCCAGTACTTC. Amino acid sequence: CASSPIVSKQETQYF.

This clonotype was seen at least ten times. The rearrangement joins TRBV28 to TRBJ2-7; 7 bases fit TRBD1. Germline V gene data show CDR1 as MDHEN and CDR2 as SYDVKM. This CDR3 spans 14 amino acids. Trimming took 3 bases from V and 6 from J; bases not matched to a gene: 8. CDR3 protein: CASSLGGTVLEQYF. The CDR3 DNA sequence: TGTGCCAGCAGTTTGGGTGGGACAGTGCTCGAGCAGTACTTC.

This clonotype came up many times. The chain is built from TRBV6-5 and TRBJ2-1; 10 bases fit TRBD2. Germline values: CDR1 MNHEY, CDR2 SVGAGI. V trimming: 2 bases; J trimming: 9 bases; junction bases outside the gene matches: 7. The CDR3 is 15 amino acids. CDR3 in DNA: TGTGCCAGCAGTTACGTGAGCGGGAGGGGCCGTGAGCAGTTCTTC. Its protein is CASSYVSGRGREQFF.

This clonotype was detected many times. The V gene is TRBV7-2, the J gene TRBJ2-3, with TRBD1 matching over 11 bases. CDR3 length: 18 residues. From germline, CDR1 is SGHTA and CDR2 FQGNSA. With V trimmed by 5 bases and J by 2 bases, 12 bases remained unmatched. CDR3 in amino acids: CASSTGTGGGGYTDTQYF. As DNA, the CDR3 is TGTGCCAGCAGCACCGGGACAGGGGGTGGCGGCTACACAGATACGCAGTATTTT.

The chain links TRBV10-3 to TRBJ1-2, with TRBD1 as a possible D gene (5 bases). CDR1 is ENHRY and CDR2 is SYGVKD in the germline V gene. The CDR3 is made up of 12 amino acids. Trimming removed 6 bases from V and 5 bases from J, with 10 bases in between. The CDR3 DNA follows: TGTGCCATCAGGGACACCGATTATGGCTACACCTTC. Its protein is CAIRDTDYGYTF.

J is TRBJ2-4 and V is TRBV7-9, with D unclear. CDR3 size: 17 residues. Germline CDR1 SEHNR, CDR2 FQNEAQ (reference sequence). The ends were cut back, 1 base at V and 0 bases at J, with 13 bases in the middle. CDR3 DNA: TGTGCCAGCAGCTTAGGTTTTCAGCCTCAAGCCAAAAACATTCAGTACTTC. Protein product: CASSLGFQPQAKNIQYF.

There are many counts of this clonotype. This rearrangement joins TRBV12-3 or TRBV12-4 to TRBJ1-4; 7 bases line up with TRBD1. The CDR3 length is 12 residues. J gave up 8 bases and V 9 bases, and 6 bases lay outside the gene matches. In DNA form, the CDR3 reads TGTGCCAGTAGGGACAGTGGAGAAAAACTGTTTTTT. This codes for CASRDSGEKLFF.

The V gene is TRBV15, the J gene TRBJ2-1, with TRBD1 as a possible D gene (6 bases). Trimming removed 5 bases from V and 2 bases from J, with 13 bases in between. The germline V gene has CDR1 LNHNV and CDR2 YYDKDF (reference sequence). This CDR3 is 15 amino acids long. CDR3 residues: CATSWPGVTYNEQFF. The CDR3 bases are TGTGCCACCAGCTGGCCAGGGGTTACCTACAATGAGCAGTTCTTC.

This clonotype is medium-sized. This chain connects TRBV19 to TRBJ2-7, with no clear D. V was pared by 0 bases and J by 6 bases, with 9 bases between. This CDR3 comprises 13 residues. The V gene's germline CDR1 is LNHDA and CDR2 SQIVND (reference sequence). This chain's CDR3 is CASSIDQRAEQYF. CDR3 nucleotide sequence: TGTGCCAGTAGTATAGACCAGCGTGCCGAGCAGTACTTC.

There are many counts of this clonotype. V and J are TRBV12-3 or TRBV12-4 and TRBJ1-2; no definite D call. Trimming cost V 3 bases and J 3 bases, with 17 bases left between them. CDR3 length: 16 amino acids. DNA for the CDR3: TGTGCCAGCAGTTTTTTCTCTGGGCAAGTGGACTATGGCTACACCTTC. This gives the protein CASSFFSGQVDYGYTF.